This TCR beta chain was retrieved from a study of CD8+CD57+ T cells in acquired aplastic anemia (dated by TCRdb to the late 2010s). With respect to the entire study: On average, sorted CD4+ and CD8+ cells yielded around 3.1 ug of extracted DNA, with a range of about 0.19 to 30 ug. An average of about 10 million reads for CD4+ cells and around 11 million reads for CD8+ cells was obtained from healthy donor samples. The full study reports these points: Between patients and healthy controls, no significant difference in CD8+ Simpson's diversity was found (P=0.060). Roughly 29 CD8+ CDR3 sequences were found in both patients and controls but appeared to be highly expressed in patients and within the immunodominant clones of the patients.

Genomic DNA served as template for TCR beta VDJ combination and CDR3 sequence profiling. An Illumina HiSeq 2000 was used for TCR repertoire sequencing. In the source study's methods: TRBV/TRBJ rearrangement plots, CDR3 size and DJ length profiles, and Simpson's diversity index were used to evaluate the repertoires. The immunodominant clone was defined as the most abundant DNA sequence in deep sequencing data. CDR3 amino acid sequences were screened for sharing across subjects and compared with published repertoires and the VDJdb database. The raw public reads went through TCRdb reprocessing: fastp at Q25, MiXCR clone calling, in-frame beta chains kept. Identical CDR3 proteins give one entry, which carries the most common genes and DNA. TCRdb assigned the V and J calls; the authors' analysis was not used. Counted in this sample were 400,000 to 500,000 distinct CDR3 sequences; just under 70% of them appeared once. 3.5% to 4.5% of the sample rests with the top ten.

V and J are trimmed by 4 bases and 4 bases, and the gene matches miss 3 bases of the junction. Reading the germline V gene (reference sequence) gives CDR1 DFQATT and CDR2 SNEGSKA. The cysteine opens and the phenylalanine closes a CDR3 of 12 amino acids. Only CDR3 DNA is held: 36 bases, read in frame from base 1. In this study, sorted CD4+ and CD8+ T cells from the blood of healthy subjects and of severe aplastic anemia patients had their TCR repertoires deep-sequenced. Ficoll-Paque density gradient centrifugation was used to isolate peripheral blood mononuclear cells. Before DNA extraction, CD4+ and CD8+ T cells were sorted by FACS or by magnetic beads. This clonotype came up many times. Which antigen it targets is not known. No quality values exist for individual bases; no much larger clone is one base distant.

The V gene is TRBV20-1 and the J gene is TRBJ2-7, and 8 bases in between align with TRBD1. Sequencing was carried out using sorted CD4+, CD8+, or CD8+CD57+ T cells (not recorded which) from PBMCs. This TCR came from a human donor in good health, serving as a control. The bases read TGCAGTGCTATCGACAGGGGTTACGAGCAGTACTTC. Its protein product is CSAIDRGYEQYF.